These 8 T cell receptor beta chains share one sample of origin, sequenced in a study of shared clonotypes between healthy human individuals. The table came from immunoSEQ multiplex PCR; TCRdb's copy has only in-frame clones and leaves some out. This sample has 2 million to 2.5 million clones, with 90% to 95% found just once. Sequenced sample: naive CD4+ T cells from PBMCs. Subset reported: CD45RA+ positively selected. The origin of the receptors is a man in his late teens or twenties in good health. Some clones in this sample may be carry-over from other donors' samples.

The chain employs TRBV28 and TRBJ2-7; D unresolved. V dropped 8 bases and J dropped 3 bases, with 14 bases sitting between them. The CDR3 has 13 amino acids. Germline V CDR1 and CDR2: MDHEN, SYDVKM. The CDR3 coding sequence is TGTGCCAGCCTCCAATTTGGGGTCTACGAGCAGTACTTC. It specifies CASLQFGVYEQYF.

This rearrangement joins TRBV28 to TRBJ1-2; 11 nucleotides line up with TRBD1. The CDR3 covers 15 residues. J gave up 8 bases and V 0 bases, and 5 bases lay outside the gene matches. CDR1 MDHEN and CDR2 SYDVKM come from the germline V gene. CDR3 protein: CASSLWDRGRSGYTF. The CDR3 DNA reads TGTGCCAGCAGTTTATGGGACAGGGGGCGTAGCGGCTACACCTTC.

The chain employs TRBV9 and TRBJ2-5, with a tentative D call TRBD1 (6 bases). Germline CDR1 reads SGDLS; CDR2 reads YYNGEE. V lost 0 bases and J lost 1, with 16 bases in between. The CDR3 is made up of 17 amino acids. The CDR3 spells CASSVGGHREIQETQYF. The CDR3 DNA sequence: TGTGCCAGCAGCGTAGGAGGACACAGGGAGATCCAAGAGACCCAGTACTTC.

The rearrangement uses TRBV2 and TRBJ1-5; the D is unclear. The CDR3 covers 13 residues. The V gene's germline CDR1 is SNHLY and CDR2 FYNNEI. With 7 bases removed from V and 3 bases from J, the gap between germline ends came to 10 bases. CDR3 loop: CASTGSPNQPQHF. DNA for the CDR3: TGTGCCAGCACGGGAAGTCCCAATCAGCCCCAGCATTTT.

The chain is built from TRBV7-9 and TRBJ1-2; 7 nucleotides align to TRBD1. The germline V gene has CDR1 SEHNR and CDR2 FQNEAQ (reference sequence). V was pared by 4 bases and J by 3 bases, with 2 bases of the junction left unmatched. The CDR3 loop spans 13 amino acids. The CDR3 region is CASSSDRDYGYTF. In nucleotides, the CDR3 is TGTGCCAGCAGCTCAGACAGGGACTATGGCTACACCTTC.

The gene calls are TRBV11-2 and TRBJ2-7; possible D gene TRBD2, 6 bases. The V end lost 0 bases, the J end lost 2 bases, and 8 bases lay between the germline ends. The CDR3 is 14 amino acids. CDR1 SGHAT and CDR2 FQNNGV come from the germline V gene. CDR3 nucleotide sequence: TGTGCCAGCAGCTTAGATGGGACTGCCTACGAGCAGTACTTC. Amino acid sequence: CASSLDGTAYEQYF.

Turning to this clone: Additional DNA sequences in this sample encode the identical CDR3. The J gene is TRBJ2-1, the V gene TRBV2; D not certain. CDR3 size: 11 residues. Trimming pared 8 bases from V and 1 base from J, leaving 3 bases between. The V gene's germline CDR1 is SNHLY and CDR2 FYNNEI. DNA for the CDR3: TGTGCCAGCGGTTCCTACAATGAGCAGTTCTTC. This codes for CASGSYNEQFF.

A remark on this clone: Mismatch with germline at one junction end may stem from a read error. The V call is TRBV10-3, the J call TRBJ1-5; D is uncertain. Germline lookup yields CDR1 ENHRY and CDR2 SYGVKD. CDR3 length: 13 residues. The DNA for the CDR3 is TGTGCCATCCGTGAGGGATACAATCAGCCCCAGCATTTT. It is translated as CAIREGYNQPQHF.